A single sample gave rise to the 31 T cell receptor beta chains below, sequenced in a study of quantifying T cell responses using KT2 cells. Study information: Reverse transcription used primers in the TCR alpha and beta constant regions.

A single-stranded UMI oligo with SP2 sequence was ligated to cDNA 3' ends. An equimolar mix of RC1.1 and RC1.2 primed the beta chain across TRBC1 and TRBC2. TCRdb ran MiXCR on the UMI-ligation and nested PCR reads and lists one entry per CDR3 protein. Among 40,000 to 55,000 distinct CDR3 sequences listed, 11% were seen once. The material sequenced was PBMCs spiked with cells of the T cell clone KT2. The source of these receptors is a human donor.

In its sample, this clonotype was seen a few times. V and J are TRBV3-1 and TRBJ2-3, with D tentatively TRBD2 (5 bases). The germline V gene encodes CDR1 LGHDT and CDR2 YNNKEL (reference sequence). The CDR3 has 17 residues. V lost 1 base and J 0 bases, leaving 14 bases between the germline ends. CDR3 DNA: TGTGCCAGCAGCCAAGGTCGGCTAGCAGGAAGCACAGATACGCAGTATTTT. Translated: CASSQGRLAGSTDTQYF.

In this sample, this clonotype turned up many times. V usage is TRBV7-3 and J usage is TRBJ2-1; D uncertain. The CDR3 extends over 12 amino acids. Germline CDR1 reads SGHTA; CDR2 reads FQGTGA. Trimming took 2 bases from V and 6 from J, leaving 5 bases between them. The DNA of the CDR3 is TGTGCCAGCAGCTTATTTCCCAATGAGCAGTTCTTC. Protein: CASSLFPNEQFF. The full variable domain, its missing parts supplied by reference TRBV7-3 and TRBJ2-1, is GAGVSQTPSNKVTEKGKYVELRCDPISGHTALYWYRQSLGQGPEFLIYFQGTGAADDSGLPNDRFFAVRPEGSVSTLKIQRTERGDSAVYLCASSLFPNEQFFGPGTRLTVL.

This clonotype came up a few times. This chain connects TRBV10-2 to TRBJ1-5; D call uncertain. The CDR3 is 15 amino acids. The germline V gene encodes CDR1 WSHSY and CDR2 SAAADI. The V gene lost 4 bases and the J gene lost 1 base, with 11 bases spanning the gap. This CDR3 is CASSVLDTSNQPQHF. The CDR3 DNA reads TGCGCCAGCAGTGTATTAGATACCAGCAATCAGCCCCAGCATTTT.

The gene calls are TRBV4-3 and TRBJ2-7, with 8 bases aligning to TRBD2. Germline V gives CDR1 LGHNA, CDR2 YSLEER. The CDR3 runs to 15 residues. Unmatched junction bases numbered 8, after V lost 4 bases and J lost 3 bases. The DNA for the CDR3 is TGCGCCAGCAGCCTCCAACGACTAGCGAACTACGAGCAGTACTTC. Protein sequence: CASSLQRLANYEQYF.

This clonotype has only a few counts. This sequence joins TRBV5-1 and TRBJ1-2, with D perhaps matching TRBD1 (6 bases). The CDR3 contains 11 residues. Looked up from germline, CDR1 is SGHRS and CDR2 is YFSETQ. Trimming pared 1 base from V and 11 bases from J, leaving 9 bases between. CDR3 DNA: TGCGCCAGCAGCTTGTCGAGGGGGTACACCTTC. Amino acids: CASSLSRGYTF.

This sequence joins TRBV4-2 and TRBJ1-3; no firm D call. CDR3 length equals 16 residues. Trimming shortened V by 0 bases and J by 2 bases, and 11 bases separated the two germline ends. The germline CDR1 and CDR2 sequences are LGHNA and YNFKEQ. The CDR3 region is CASSQDRRGTGNTIYF. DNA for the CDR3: TGTGCCAGCAGCCAAGATCGACGGGGAACTGGAAACACCATATATTTT.

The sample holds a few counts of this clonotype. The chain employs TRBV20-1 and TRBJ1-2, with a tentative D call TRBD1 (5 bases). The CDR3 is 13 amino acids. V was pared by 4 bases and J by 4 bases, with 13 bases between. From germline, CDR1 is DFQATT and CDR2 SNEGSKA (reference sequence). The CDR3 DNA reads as TGCAGTGCTACCCAGACAGCTAGCTATGGCTACACCTTC. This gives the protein CSATQTASYGYTF.

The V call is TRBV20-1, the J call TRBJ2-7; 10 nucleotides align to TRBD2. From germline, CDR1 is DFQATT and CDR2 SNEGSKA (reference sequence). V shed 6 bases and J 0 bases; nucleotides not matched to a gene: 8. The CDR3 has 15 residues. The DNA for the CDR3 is TGCAGTGCCCTTATGACTAGCGGGTTCTCCTACGAGCAGTACTTC. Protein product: CSALMTSGFSYEQYF.

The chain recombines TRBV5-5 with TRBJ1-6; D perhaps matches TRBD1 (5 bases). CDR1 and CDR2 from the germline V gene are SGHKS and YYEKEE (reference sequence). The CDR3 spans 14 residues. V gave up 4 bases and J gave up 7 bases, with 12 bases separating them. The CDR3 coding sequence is TGTGCCAGCAGCACACAGGAGATGAATTCACCCCTCCACTTT. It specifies CASSTQEMNSPLHF.

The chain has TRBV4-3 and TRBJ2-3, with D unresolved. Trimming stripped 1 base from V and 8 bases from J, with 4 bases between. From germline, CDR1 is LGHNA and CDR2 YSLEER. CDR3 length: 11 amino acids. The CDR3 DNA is TGCGCCAGCAGCCAAGCCTCTACGCAGTATTTT. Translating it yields CASSQASTQYF.

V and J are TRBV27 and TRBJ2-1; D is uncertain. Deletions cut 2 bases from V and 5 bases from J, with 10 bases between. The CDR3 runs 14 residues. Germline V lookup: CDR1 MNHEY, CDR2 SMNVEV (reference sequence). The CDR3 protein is CASSLSRQHNEQFF. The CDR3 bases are TGTGCCAGCAGTTTAAGCCGCCAGCACAATGAGCAGTTCTTC.

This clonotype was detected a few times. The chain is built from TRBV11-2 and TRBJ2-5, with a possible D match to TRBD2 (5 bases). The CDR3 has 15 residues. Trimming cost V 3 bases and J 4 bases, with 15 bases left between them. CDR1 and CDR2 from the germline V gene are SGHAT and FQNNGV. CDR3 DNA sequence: TGTGCCAGCAGCTTCGGCGGGCCGCCCCCAGAGACCCAGTACTTC. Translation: CASSFGGPPPETQYF.

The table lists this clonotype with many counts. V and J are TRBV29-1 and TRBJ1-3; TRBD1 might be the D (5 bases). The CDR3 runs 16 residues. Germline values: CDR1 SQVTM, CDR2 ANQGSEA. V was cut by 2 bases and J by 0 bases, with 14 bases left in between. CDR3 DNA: TGCAGCGTTGAATCGGGACGTTCCGCCTCTGGAAACACCATATATTTT. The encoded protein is CSVESGRSASGNTIYF.

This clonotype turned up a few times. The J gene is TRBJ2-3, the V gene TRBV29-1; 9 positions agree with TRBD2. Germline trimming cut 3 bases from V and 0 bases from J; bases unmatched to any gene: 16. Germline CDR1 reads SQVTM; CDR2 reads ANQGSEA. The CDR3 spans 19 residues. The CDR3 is CSVEARSSGALTSTDTQYF. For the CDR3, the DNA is TGCAGCGTTGAGGCACGGTCTAGCGGGGCCCTCACTAGCACAGATACGCAGTATTTT.

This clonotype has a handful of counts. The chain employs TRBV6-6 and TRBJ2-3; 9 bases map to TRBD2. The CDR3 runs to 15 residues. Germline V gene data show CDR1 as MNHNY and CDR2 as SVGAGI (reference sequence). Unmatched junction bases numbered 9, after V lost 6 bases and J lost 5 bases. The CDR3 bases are TGTGCCAGCAGAGACAGGGCTAGCGGGAAAGATACGCAGTATTTT. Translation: CASRDRASGKDTQYF.

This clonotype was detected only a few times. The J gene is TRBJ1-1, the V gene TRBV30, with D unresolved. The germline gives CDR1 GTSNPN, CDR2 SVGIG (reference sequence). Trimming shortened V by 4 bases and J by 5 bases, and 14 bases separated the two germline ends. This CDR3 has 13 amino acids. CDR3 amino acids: CAWKAPWRTEAFF. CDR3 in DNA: TGTGCCTGGAAGGCCCCATGGCGGACTGAAGCTTTCTTT.

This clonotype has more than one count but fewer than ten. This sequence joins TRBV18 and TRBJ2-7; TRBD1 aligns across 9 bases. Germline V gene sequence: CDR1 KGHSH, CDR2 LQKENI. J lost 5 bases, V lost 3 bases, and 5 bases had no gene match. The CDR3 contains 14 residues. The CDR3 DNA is TGTGCCAGCTCACCTAGACAGGGGGTGGACGAGCAGTACTTC. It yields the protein CASSPRQGVDEQYF.

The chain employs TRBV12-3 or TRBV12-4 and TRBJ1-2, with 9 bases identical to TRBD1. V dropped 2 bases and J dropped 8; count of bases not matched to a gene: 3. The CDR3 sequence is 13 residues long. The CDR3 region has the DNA TGTGCCAGCAGTTTAACGGACAGGGGAGGCTACACCTTC. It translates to CASSLTDRGGYTF.

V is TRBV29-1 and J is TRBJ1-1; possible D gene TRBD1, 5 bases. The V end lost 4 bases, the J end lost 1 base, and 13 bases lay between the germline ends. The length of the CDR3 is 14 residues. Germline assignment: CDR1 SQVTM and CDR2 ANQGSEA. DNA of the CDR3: TGCAGCGTTGTAAGACAGACACAGAACACTGAAGCTTTCTTT. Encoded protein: CSVVRQTQNTEAFF.

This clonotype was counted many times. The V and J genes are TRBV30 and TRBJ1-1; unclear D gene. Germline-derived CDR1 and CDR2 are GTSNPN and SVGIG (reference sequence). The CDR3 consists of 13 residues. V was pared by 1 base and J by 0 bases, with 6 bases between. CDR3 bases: TGTGCCTGGAGTGATGATATGAACACTGAAGCTTTCTTT. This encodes CAWSDDMNTEAFF.

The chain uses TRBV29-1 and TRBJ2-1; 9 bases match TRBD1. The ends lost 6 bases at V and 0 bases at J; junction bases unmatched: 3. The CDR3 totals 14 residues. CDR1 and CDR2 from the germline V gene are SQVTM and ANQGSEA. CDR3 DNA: TGCAGCGTCGGGGACAGGGTCTCCTACAATGAGCAGTTCTTC. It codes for CSVGDRVSYNEQFF.

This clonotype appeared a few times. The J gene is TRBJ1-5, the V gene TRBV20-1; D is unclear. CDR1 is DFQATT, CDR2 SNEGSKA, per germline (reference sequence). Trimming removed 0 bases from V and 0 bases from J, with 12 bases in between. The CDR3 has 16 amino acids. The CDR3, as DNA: TGCAGTGCTAGAGATTATAGGGAGTTTAGCAATCAGCCCCAGCATTTT. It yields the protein CSARDYREFSNQPQHF.

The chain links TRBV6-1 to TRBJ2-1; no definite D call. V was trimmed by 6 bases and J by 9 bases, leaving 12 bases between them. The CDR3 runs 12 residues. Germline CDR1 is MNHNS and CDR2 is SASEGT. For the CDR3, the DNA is TGTGCCAGCAGCGGCATAGTGGGTGAGCAGTTCTTC. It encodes CASSGIVGEQFF.

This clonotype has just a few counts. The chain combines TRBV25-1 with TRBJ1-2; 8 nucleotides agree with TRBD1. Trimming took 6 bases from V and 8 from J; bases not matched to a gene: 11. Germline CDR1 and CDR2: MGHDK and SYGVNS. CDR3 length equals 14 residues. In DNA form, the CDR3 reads TGTGCCAGCAGAGGTGCAGGGGGCTTTACGGGCTACACCTTC. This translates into CASRGAGGFTGYTF.

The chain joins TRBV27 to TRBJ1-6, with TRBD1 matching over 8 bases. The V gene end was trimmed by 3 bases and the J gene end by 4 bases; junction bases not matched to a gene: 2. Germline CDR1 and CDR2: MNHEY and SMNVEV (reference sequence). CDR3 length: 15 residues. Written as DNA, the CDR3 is TGTGCCAGCAGTTTGAGGACAGGGTATAATTCACCCCTCCACTTT. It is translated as CASSLRTGYNSPLHF.

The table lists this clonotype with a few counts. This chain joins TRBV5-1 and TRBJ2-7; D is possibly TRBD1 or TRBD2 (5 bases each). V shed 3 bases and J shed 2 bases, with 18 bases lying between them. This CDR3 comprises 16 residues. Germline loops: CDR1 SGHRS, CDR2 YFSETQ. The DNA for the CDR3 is TGCGCCAGCAGCTCAGAGTCCCGGGGCAGGGCCTACGAGCAGTACTTC. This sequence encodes CASSSESRGRAYEQYF. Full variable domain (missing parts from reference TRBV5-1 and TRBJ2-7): KAGVTQTPRYLIKTRGQQVTLSCSPISGHRSVSWYQQTPGQGLQFLFEYFSETQRNKGNFPGRFSGRQFSNSRSEMNVSTLELGDSALYLCASSSESRGRAYEQYFGPGTRLTVT.

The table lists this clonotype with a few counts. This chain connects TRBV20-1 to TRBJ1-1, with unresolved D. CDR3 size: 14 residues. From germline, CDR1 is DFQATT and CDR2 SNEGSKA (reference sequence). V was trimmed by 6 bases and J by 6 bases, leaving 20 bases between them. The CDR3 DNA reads TGCAGTGCATTGCCTACTAAATTTGCTGCTGAAGCTTTCTTT. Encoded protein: CSALPTKFAAEAFF.

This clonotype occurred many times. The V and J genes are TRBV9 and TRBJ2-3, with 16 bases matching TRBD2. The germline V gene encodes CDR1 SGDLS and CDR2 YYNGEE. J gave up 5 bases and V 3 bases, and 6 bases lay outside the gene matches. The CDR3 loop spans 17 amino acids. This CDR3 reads CASSEGTSGGAEDTQYF. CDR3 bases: TGTGCCAGCAGCGAGGGGACTAGCGGGGGGGCCGAAGATACGCAGTATTTT.

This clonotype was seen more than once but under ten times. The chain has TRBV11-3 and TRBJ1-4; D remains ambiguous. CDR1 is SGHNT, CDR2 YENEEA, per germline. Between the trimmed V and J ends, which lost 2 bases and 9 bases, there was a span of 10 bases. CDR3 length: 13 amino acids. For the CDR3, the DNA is TGTGCCAGCAGCTTATTTCGGGATCAAAAACTGTTTTTT. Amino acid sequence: CASSLFRDQKLFF. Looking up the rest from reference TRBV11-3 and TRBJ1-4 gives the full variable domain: EAGVVQSPRYKIIEKKQPVAFWCNPISGHNTLYWYLQNLGQGPELLIRYENEEAVDDSQLPKDRFSAERLKGVDSTLKIQPAELGDSAVYLCASSLFRDQKLFFGSGTQLSVL.

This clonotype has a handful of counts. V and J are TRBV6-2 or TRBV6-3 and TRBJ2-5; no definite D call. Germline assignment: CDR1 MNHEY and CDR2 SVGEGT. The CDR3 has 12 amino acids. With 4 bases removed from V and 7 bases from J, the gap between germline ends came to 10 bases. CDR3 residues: CASSFGLGTQYF. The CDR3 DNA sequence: TGTGCCAGCAGTTTTGGTCTTGGGACCCAGTACTTC.

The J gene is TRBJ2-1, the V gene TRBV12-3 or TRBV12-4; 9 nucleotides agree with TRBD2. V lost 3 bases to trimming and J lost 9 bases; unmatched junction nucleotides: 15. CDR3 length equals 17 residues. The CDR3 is CASSFVWRGGIRAEQFF. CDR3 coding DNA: TGTGCCAGCAGTTTTGTTTGGCGGGGGGGCATTCGGGCTGAGCAGTTCTTC.